The present T cell receptor beta chain was sequenced within a study of blood T cell repertoires in COVID-19. Study-wide background: Acute and convalescent COVID-19 samples came from the United States, Italy and Spain.

This table comes from immunoSEQ multiplex PCR, and its TCRdb copy is limited to in-frame clones, with some not included. Of some 83,000 clones in the sample, 81% were seen once. Germline V gene data show CDR1 as SGHRS and CDR2 as YFSETQ. V gave up 0 bases and J gave up 0 bases, with 9 bases separating them. This CDR3 region has 15 residues. The specimen was peripheral blood. The TCR originated in a man aged 80 or over with acute or convalescent COVID-19. This chain uses TRBV5-1 with TRBJ1-1; no definite D call. The CDR3 reads CASSLVPPMNTEAFF. In DNA form, the CDR3 reads TGCGCCAGCAGCTTGGTTCCGCCTATGAACACTGAAGCTTTCTTT.